This TCR beta chain was observed in a study of cytomegalovirus exposure and HLA in healthy donors. PCR primers comprised 60 Vbeta and 13 Jbeta primers. The table came from immunoSEQ multiplex PCR; TCRdb's copy has only in-frame clones and leaves some out. The sample contains approximately 100,000 clones, under 85% of which appear only once. V shed 3 bases and J 7 bases; nucleotides not matched to a gene: 10. The CDR3 sequence is 15 residues long. Germline V lookup: CDR1 KGHSH, CDR2 LQKENI. The TCR sequence derives from a man aged 40-55 years in good health and CMV-seronegative. Input material: PBMCs. The rearrangement uses TRBV18 and TRBJ1-2, with 8 bases matching TRBD1. For the CDR3, the DNA is TGTGCCAGCTCACCCCAGGACAGGGTGGGCGGTGGCTACACCTTC. This codes for CASSPQDRVGGGYTF.